A selection of T cell receptor beta chains follows, all from one sample in a study of blood T cell repertoires in COVID-19. The method was immunoSEQ multiplex PCR; TCRdb's version includes in-frame clones alone and lacks a portion of them. The sample lists around 180,000 clones; about 88% were seen once. Sequencing used PBMCs or T cells enriched from blood (not recorded which). These receptors were taken from a woman aged 40 to 50 with acute COVID-19. CDR3s include the opening cysteine and the closing phenylalanine or tryptophan. D genes are given only for firm matches. The listing skips clone size in some rows; elsewhere it reads once, few, many or a size class.

d_gene	j_gene	abundance	v_gene	CDR3nt	CDR3aa
.	TRBJ1-4	.	TRBV4-1	TGCGCCAGCAGCCATGCCAGACAGGCAAATAATGAAAAACTGTTTTTT	CASSHARQANNEKLFF
TRBD2	TRBJ2-3	many	TRBV14	TGTGCCAGCAGCCGCCAGACTAGCCGAACAGATACGCAGTATTTT	CASSRQTSRTDTQYF
.	TRBJ1-2	once	TRBV28	TGTGCCAGCAGTTTCAGGGGAGGCTACACCTTC	CASSFRGGYTF
TRBD2	TRBJ2-7	.	TRBV7-9	TGTGCCAGCAGCTCACCCCGGGAGGCTAGATACGAGCAGTACTTC	CASSSPREARYEQYF
.	TRBJ1-5	.	TRBV2	TGTGCCAGCCAGGATACGGACAACAGCAATCAGCCCCAGCATTTT	CASQDTDNSNQPQHF
TRBD2	TRBJ2-1	.	TRBV6-6	TGTGCCAGCAGTTTTACTAGCGGGATTCCTGAGCAGTTCTTC	CASSFTSGIPEQFF
.	TRBJ2-3	.	TRBV12-3/TRBV12-4	TGTGCCATCGAGGTCCGAAGCACAGATACGCAGTATTTT	CAIEVRSTDTQYF
TRBD1	TRBJ2-3	.	TRBV5-4	TGTGCCAGCAGCTTGGGGACAGGGGTCGGCACAGATACGCAGTATTTT	CASSLGTGVGTDTQYF
TRBD2	TRBJ2-2	.	TRBV19	TGTGCCAGTAGTCCAGGGAGGGTAGCGGGAGACACCGGGGAGCTGTTTTTT	CASSPGRVAGDTGELFF
.	TRBJ2-3	.	TRBV6-4	TGTGCCAGCCGGGTAGCGGAAAGCACAGATACGCAGTATTTT	CASRVAESTDTQYF
.	TRBJ2-3	.	TRBV5-5	TGTGCCAGCAGCTTTTCAGGGAGCACAGATACGCAGTATTTT	CASSFSGSTDTQYF
TRBD2	TRBJ2-7	.	TRBV4-1	TGCGCCAGCAGCCAAGGACTAGCGGCCTCCTACGAGCAGTACTTC	CASSQGLAASYEQYF
TRBD1	TRBJ2-7	few	TRBV7-9	TGTGCCAGCCAGGACAGGGGTCCCTACGAGCAGTACTTC	CASQDRGPYEQYF
TRBD1	TRBJ2-7	.	TRBV11-1	TGTGCCAGCAGTCCGGGACAGTCCTACGAGCAGTACTTC	CASSPGQSYEQYF
.	TRBJ1-6	few	TRBV9	TGTGCCAGCAGCGTAGAGCCAAGTTCACCCCTCCACTTT	CASSVEPSSPLHF
.	TRBJ1-2	.	TRBV21-1	TGTGCCAGCAGCAAGTACGGGACAGGGGATTCCGGCTACACCTTC	CASSKYGTGDSGYTF
.	TRBJ1-2	once	TRBV2	TGTGCCAGCAGTGAAGGCCGGTATGGCTACACCTTC	CASSEGRYGYTF
TRBD2	TRBJ2-6	few	TRBV19	TGTGCCAGTACCACCGGGACTAGCGCTTCTGGGGCCAACGTCCTGACTTTC	CASTTGTSASGANVLTF
.	TRBJ2-4	.	TRBV28	TGTGCCAGCACCGTCGGAGGGGTAAGGGCCAAAAACATTCAGTACTTC	CASTVGGVRAKNIQYF
TRBD2	TRBJ2-3	.	TRBV7-3	TGTGCCAGCAGCTCGACTAGCTCCCCCACAGATACGCAGTATTTT	CASSSTSSPTDTQYF
.	TRBJ1-4	.	TRBV5-4	TGTGCCAGCAGCTTCGGGCAGGGGAACGAAAAACTGTTTTTT	CASSFGQGNEKLFF
TRBD1	TRBJ1-1	.	TRBV5-4	TGTGCCAGCAGCTCAAGGGGGCCAGGGGGCTTTCACACTGAAGCTTTCTTT	CASSSRGPGGFHTEAFF
.	TRBJ2-7	.	TRBV5-4	TGTGCCAGCAGCTTAGGAGGGACAGCTCCTCGGAACGAGCAGTACTTC	CASSLGGTAPRNEQYF
TRBD1	TRBJ2-2	.	TRBV24-1	TGTGCCACCAGTGTCGGACCGGGACAGGGACCGAACACCGGGGAGCTGTTTTTT	CATSVGPGQGPNTGELFF
TRBD1	TRBJ2-7	.	TRBV15	TGTGCCACCAGCAGAGCTGGACAGGGATACGAGCAGTACTTC	CATSRAGQGYEQYF
TRBD1	TRBJ2-1	once	TRBV28	TGTGCCAGCAGTGAAACGGACAGGGCCCAGTTCTTC	CASSETDRAQFF
.	TRBJ2-5	.	TRBV9	TGTGCCAGCAGCGTAGGACAGGTCCAAGAGACCCAGTACTTC	CASSVGQVQETQYF
TRBD2	TRBJ2-7	.	TRBV5-1	TGCGCCAGCAGCTTGCCGAAGGATCCGGAGCGGACTAGCGGGACCTACGAGCAGTACTTC	CASSLPKDPERTSGTYEQYF
.	TRBJ1-2	.	TRBV5-4	TGTGCCAGCACCTATACAGGGAACTATGGCTACACCTTC	CASTYTGNYGYTF
.	TRBJ1-2	few	TRBV6-2/TRBV6-3	TGTGCCAGCAGCCTAACAGTGACTAACTATGGCTACACCTTC	CASSLTVTNYGYTF
.	TRBJ2-5	.	TRBV5-1	TGCGCCAGCAGCGCGGGGCCCCAAGAGACCCAGTACTTC	CASSAGPQETQYF
TRBD1	TRBJ2-1	once	TRBV30	TGTGCCGGAAGGACAGGGGGTTACAATGAGCAGTTCTTC	CAGRTGGYNEQFF
TRBD2	TRBJ2-3	.	TRBV15	TGTGCCACCAGCCTAACCATGATAGCGGGGGGGTTCACAGATACGCAGTATTTT	CATSLTMIAGGFTDTQYF
TRBD1	TRBJ2-1	.	TRBV27	TGTGCCAGCAGAGGGGGACAGGGGGGCTACAATGAGCAGTTCTTC	CASRGGQGGYNEQFF
TRBD2	TRBJ2-3	.	TRBV5-1	TGCGCCAGCAGCCCGTATCTGGGCGGGGGGGGGCCGGATACGCAGTATTTT	CASSPYLGGGGPDTQYF
TRBD1	TRBJ1-5	.	TRBV6-2/TRBV6-3	TGTGCCAGCAGTTACGAACGGACAGGGGGCGGGCAGCCCCAGCATTTT	CASSYERTGGGQPQHF
.	TRBJ2-2	.	TRBV5-1	TGCGCCAGCACTGCCGGGGGGCTCGCGAACACCGGGGAGCTGTTTTTT	CASTAGGLANTGELFF
TRBD1	TRBJ2-3	once	TRBV9	TGTGCCAGCGGAACAGGGGGCGGGGATACGCAGTATTTT	CASGTGGGDTQYF
TRBD1	TRBJ2-3	.	TRBV5-5	TGTGCCAGCAGCTCTTACGTAGACAGGGAAAACACAGATACGCAGTATTTT	CASSSYVDRENTDTQYF
.	TRBJ2-5	.	TRBV6-2/TRBV6-3	TGTGCCAGCAGTTACAGTAGTGAGACCCAGTACTTC	CASSYSSETQYF
.	TRBJ1-4	.	TRBV13	TGTGCCAGCAGCTTTCGGGGGGTTAATGAAAAACTGTTTTTT	CASSFRGVNEKLFF
.	TRBJ2-5	.	TRBV21-1	TGTGCCAGCAGACTTTACCGGGACAGGGGTTGGGAGACCCAGTACTTC	CASRLYRDRGWETQYF
.	TRBJ2-5	.	TRBV6-2/TRBV6-3	TGTGCCAGCAGCCTTGGACTACCGAAAGAGACCCAGTACTTC	CASSLGLPKETQYF
TRBD1	TRBJ2-1	.	TRBV7-8	TGTGCCAGCAGCTTAGAGGGACAGTACAATGAGCAGTTCTTC	CASSLEGQYNEQFF
.	TRBJ1-6	few	TRBV27	TGTGCCAGCAGTTTAACCCGGGGTTCACCCCTCCACTTT	CASSLTRGSPLHF
TRBD1	TRBJ1-4	.	TRBV6-2/TRBV6-3	TGTGCCAGCAGTCCCGACAGGGTTGCAACTAATGAAAAACTGTTTTTT	CASSPDRVATNEKLFF
TRBD2	TRBJ2-1	.	TRBV3-1/TRBV3-2	TGTGCCAGCAGCCAAGAGGTACTAGCGGGGGGTGACAATGAGCAGTTCTTC	CASSQEVLAGGDNEQFF
TRBD2	TRBJ2-3	.	TRBV3-1/TRBV3-2	TGTGCCAGCACCCCGGGAGGGGGTAATACGCAGTATTTT	CASTPGGGNTQYF